The following is a T cell receptor beta chain sequence with its context. Its antigen remains unidentified. No qualities accompany the bases; no much larger clone lies one base away. Libraries were made using the immunoSEQ multiplex PCR assay. TCRdb retrieved this table from immuneACCESS and kept in-frame rearrangements only. Not all clones are present; in checked studies, unresolved V genes account for under half, and no reason is known for the remainder. The sample yields 45,000 to 55,000 clones; about 91% were counted once. The ten largest clones add up to around 0.9% of the sample. The sample comes from a study of T cell changes during pregnancy in multiple sclerosis (dated by TCRdb to between 2017 and 2020). Regarding the research as a whole: The study examined how the T cell repertoire changed over the course of pregnancy in women with multiple sclerosis.

Trimming at the junction amounts to 4 bases on V and 5 bases on J, and the germline ends lie 9 bases apart. The germline V gene (reference sequence) yields MNHEY for CDR1 and SMNVEV for CDR2. Including the terminal cysteine and phenylalanine, the CDR3 comprises 14 residues. Only the CDR3 DNA is retained, 42 bases long and in frame from the first base. This specimen consisted of peripheral blood, obtained after pregnancy. The rearrangement combines TRBV27 with TRBJ1-6; the D gene is possibly TRBD1, with 5 bases matching. The clonotype comes from a female donor with multiple sclerosis, enrolled in a pregnancy study. The nucleotides read TGTGCCAGCAGTTCAGACAGAAATAATTCACCCCTCCACTTT. Its translation is CASSSDRNNSPLHF.